The 23 T cell receptor beta chains presented below share a single source sample, sequenced in a study of OX40 agonist ivuxolimab in advanced cancers. Data came from immunoSEQ multiplex PCR; TCRdb stores just in-frame clones and leaves some out. This table has tens of thousands of clones, 88% appearing once. The sequenced sample was CD4+ or CD8+ T cells sorted from blood, obtained in a trial of the OX40 agonist ivuxolimab. Receptor source: an adult with an advanced solid tumor such as melanoma, head and neck, liver or kidney cancer.

This clone came up a few times. The chain uses TRBV19 and TRBJ1-1; D is unclear. The CDR3 extends over 14 amino acids. CDR1 and CDR2 (germline): LNHDA, SQIVND (reference sequence). The V gene lost 4 bases and the J gene lost 1 base, with 10 bases spanning the gap. DNA of the CDR3: TGTGCCAGTAGTAAGGACGGAAGGAACACTGAAGCTTTCTTT. Translated, it gives CASSKDGRNTEAFF.

The genes are TRBV28 and TRBJ2-2; perhaps TRBD2 as D (5 bases). The V gene's germline CDR1 is MDHEN and CDR2 SYDVKM. The CDR3 sequence is 15 residues long. Deletions cut 0 bases from V and 6 bases from J, with 11 bases between. CDR3 in amino acids: CASSLWRAGAGELFF. The CDR3 region has the DNA TGTGCCAGCAGTTTATGGAGGGCCGGCGCCGGGGAGCTGTTTTTT.

This rearrangement joins TRBV20-1 to TRBJ2-3; 9 bases line up with TRBD1. There are 11 residues in the CDR3. The germline gives CDR1 DFQATT, CDR2 SNEGSKA (reference sequence). Trimming cost V 5 bases and J 6 bases; bases outside gene matches: 0. This CDR3 is CSADRGDTQYF. DNA for the CDR3: TGCAGTGCTGACAGGGGGGATACGCAGTATTTT.

The CDR3 loop is CASSPSSDRGGKTQYF. The CDR3 coding sequence is TGCGCCAGCAGTCCTTCCTCCGACAGGGGTGGGAAGACCCAGTACTTC. The rearrangement joins TRBV5-1 to TRBJ2-5; the match to TRBD1 covers 8 bases. The V gene end was trimmed by 5 bases and the J gene end by 6 bases; junction bases not matched to a gene: 15. Looked up from germline, CDR1 is SGHRS and CDR2 is YFSETQ. CDR3 length: 16 amino acids.

The chain links TRBV28 to TRBJ1-5, with a possible D match to TRBD1 (5 bases). This CDR3 is 14 amino acids long. Trimming left V 3 bases short and J 7 bases short, with 13 bases between. Germline lookup yields CDR1 MDHEN and CDR2 SYDVKM. CDR3 DNA: TGTGCCAGCAGTTTCTATGGGGACGGGCAGCCCCAGCATTTT. It yields the protein CASSFYGDGQPQHF.

The chain uses TRBV2 and TRBJ1-2; 8 nucleotides match TRBD1. This CDR3 region has 13 residues. Germline-derived CDR1 and CDR2 are SNHLY and FYNNEI. After removal of 6 bases from V and 6 bases from J, the junction contained 6 bases not matched to a gene. In DNA form, the CDR3 reads TGTGCCAGCAGGGTCGACAGGGGAGATGGCTACACCTTC. As protein: CASRVDRGDGYTF.

The rearrangement links TRBV10-2 to TRBJ1-3; TRBD1 matches at 7 bases. CDR1 and CDR2 (germline): WSHSY, SAAADI. CDR3 length: 13 amino acids. The ends lost 7 bases at V and 2 bases at J; junction bases unmatched: 2. CDR3: CASTGGPGNTIYF. For the CDR3, the DNA is TGCGCCAGCACAGGGGGACCTGGAAACACCATATATTTT.

This chain links TRBV19 with TRBJ2-1, with D perhaps given as TRBD1 or TRBD2 (6 bases each). Per germline, CDR1 LNHDA and CDR2 SQIVND (reference sequence). Trimming took 6 bases from V and 12 from J, leaving 18 bases between them. The CDR3 totals 13 residues. The CDR3 nucleotides read TGTGCCAGTAGAGGAGAGGGGGGTGGTTGGCAGTTCTTC. Protein product: CASRGEGGGWQFF.

Worth noting for this clone: The same CDR3 arises from other DNA sequences in this sample as well. The rearrangement joins TRBV7-2 to TRBJ1-4, with 7 bases lining up with TRBD1. Losses at the gene ends were 6 bases for V and 6 bases for J; bases not matched to a gene: 10. Per germline, CDR1 SGHTA and CDR2 FQGNSA. The CDR3 has 15 amino acids. The CDR3 nucleotides read TGTGCCAGCAGATCCCGACAGGGCGGATATGAAAAACTGTTTTTT. This encodes CASRSRQGGYEKLFF.

CDR3 sequence (DNA): TGTGCCAGCAGTTTAGGGACTCCGGGGGAAAAACTGTTTTTT. Amino acid sequence: CASSLGTPGEKLFF. The rearrangement uses TRBV28 and TRBJ1-4, with D perhaps TRBD1 (5 bases). V was pared by 2 bases and J by 8 bases, with 12 bases between. Germline loops: CDR1 MDHEN, CDR2 SYDVKM. This CDR3 is 14 amino acids long.

This chain joins TRBV28 and TRBJ2-5; TRBD2 matches at 7 bases. The germline V gene encodes CDR1 MDHEN and CDR2 SYDVKM. The CDR3 length is 16 residues. Losses at the gene ends were 5 bases for V and 2 bases for J; bases not matched to a gene: 11. The CDR3 reads CASSPWASGLQETQYF. Here the CDR3 DNA reads TGTGCCAGCAGTCCCTGGGCTAGCGGTCTACAAGAGACCCAGTACTTC.

The J gene is TRBJ2-1, the V gene TRBV19, with TRBD2 matching 8 bases. CDR1 is LNHDA and CDR2 is SQIVND in the germline V gene (reference sequence). This CDR3 has 14 amino acids. V gave up 6 bases and J gave up 6 bases; unmatched junction bases: 7. CDR3 amino acids: CASSGVAGTNEQFF. The CDR3 region has the DNA TGTGCCAGTAGCGGGGTAGCGGGAACCAATGAGCAGTTCTTC.

With regard to this clone: One end of the junction varies from germline; a read error may be responsible. The CDR3 DNA reads TGTGCTAGCAGCTCGGGACTAGCGGGAGTGCTCACCGGGGAGCTGTTTTTT. This sequence encodes CASSSGLAGVLTGELFF. The chain links TRBV7-7 to TRBJ2-2; 14 bases are shared with TRBD2. CDR1 is SSHAT and CDR2 is FNYEAQ in the germline V gene (reference sequence). The CDR3 loop spans 17 amino acids.

The chain combines TRBV6-1 with TRBJ2-3, with TRBD1 identical over 7 bases. Germline V gene data show CDR1 as MNHNS and CDR2 as SASEGT. The ends lost 4 bases at V and 0 bases at J; junction bases unmatched: 1. The CDR3 has 14 residues. The CDR3 region is CASSGTGSTDTQYF. The CDR3 DNA sequence: TGTGCCAGCAGTGGGACAGGTAGCACAGATACGCAGTATTTT.

This clone was seen a handful of times. The chain uses TRBV18 and TRBJ2-3, with 11 bases that match TRBD2. The germline CDR1 and CDR2 sequences are KGHSH and LQKENI. The CDR3 spans 14 residues. V shed 3 bases, J shed 7 bases, and the junction held 3 bases outside the gene matches. CDR3 region: CASSPTSGMNTQYF. The CDR3 region has the DNA TGTGCCAGCTCACCGACTAGCGGGATGAATACGCAGTATTTT.

The chain couples TRBV14 to TRBJ1-1; D is undetermined. V was cut by 0 bases and J by 4 bases, with 9 bases left in between. The CDR3 runs 14 residues. In germline, CDR1 is SGHDN, CDR2 FVKESK. CDR3 sequence (DNA): TGTGCCAGCAGCCAAGAAAAGTTTTTCACTGAAGCTTTCTTT. This translates into CASSQEKFFTEAFF.

The rearrangement joins TRBV5-1 to TRBJ2-3, with D tentatively TRBD1 or TRBD2 (5 bases each). Germline CDR1 and CDR2: SGHRS and YFSETQ. The length of the CDR3 is 17 residues. The V end was cut by 0 bases, the J end by 1 base, with 15 bases between. The CDR3 nucleotides are TGCGCCAGCAGCTTGGGCCCCCAGGGAGACGGCACAGATACGCAGTATTTT. Its protein is CASSLGPQGDGTDTQYF.

This sequence joins TRBV5-6 and TRBJ2-3, with 12 positions matching TRBD2. The V and J ends lost 1 base and 1 base, in that order; junction bases with no gene match: 1. Per the germline V gene, CDR1 is SGHDT and CDR2 is YYEEEE. The CDR3 consists of 16 residues. The CDR3 spells CASSLLAGGRTDTQYF. CDR3 nucleotide sequence: TGTGCCAGCAGCTTGCTAGCGGGAGGGCGCACAGATACGCAGTATTTT. The full variable domain, with the rest looked up from reference TRBV5-6 and TRBJ2-3, is DAGVTQSPTHLIKTRGQQVTLRCSPKSGHDTVSWYQQALGQGPQFIFQYYEEEERQRGNFPDRFSGHQFPNYSSELNVNALLLGDSALYLCASSLLAGGRTDTQYFGPGTRLTVL.

The chain uses TRBV5-1 and TRBJ1-5; D call uncertain. Germline V gives CDR1 SGHRS, CDR2 YFSETQ. This CDR3 has 14 amino acids. The V and J ends lost 2 bases and 1 base respectively, with 7 bases between them. The CDR3 reads CASSFDGSNQPQHF. The CDR3 DNA is TGCGCCAGCAGCTTCGACGGGAGCAATCAGCCCCAGCATTTT.

The sample holds one count of this clone. The chain recombines TRBV15 with TRBJ1-2; perhaps TRBD1 as D (6 bases). The CDR3 is made up of 14 amino acids. CDR1 is LNHNV and CDR2 is YYDKDF in the germline V gene (reference sequence). Between the trimmed V and J ends, which lost 1 base and 13 bases, there was a span of 19 bases. The CDR3 is CATSRGGQGKLRTF. CDR3 DNA sequence: TGTGCCACCAGCAGAGGGGGGCAGGGGAAGCTGCGCACCTTC.

V is TRBV27 and J is TRBJ1-1; D is possibly TRBD1 (5 bases). Trimming pared 0 bases from V and 0 bases from J, leaving 8 bases between. Germline V gene sequence: CDR1 MNHEY, CDR2 SMNVEV (reference sequence). The CDR3 runs 15 residues. This CDR3 is CASSLSGVMNTEAFF. The CDR3 DNA follows: TGTGCCAGCAGTTTATCGGGGGTCATGAACACTGAAGCTTTCTTT.

V and J are TRBV9 and TRBJ2-2; D is ambiguous. CDR1 SGDLS and CDR2 YYNGEE come from the germline V gene. The CDR3 runs to 14 residues. Trimming shortened V by 0 bases and J by 3 bases, and 6 bases separated the two germline ends. The CDR3: CASSVGGDTGELFF. The CDR3 DNA follows: TGTGCCAGCAGCGTAGGCGGAGACACCGGGGAGCTGTTTTTT.

The genes are TRBV28 and TRBJ1-2; D not certain. The CDR3 loop spans 12 amino acids. Between the trimmed V and J ends, which lost 2 bases and 4 bases, there was a span of 5 bases. Germline lookup yields CDR1 MDHEN and CDR2 SYDVKM. DNA for the CDR3: TGTGCCAGCAGTTTAACAGTCTATGGCTACACCTTC. This gives the protein CASSLTVYGYTF.